This T cell receptor beta chain was recorded in a study of blood T cells in healthy people across ages. General observations from the study: In long-lived donors, naive CD4+ cell counts and diversity exceeded those of aged donors. With age, beta diversity per million T cells declined roughly linearly, significantly by about 37.

Primers used in a second PCR of roughly 7 to 12 cycles were a sample-barcoded 5' primer and a J-beta primer mix. TCRdb re-analysed the 5' RACE reads in MiXCR, keeping a single row per CDR3 protein. The sample has approximately 1.5 million distinct CDR3 sequences, 40% to 45% seen once. Sample donors were healthy Caucasian individuals that came from Russia, aged 6 to 90. Turning to this clonotype: Its antigen is not identified. The junction and the germline gene differ at one end; a read error may be behind it.

The source is a woman aged 18-29 years in good health. Sequencing was carried out using blood.

CDR3 nucleotide sequence: TGTGCCTGGACGCGGGGGGGGACAGATACACAGTATTTT. Amino acids: CAWTRGGTDTQYF. The chain links TRBV30 to TRBJ2-3; 9 bases match TRBD2. The CDR3 consists of 13 residues. Looked up from germline, CDR1 is GTSNPN and CDR2 is SVGIG (reference sequence).